This T cell receptor (beta chain) originates from a study of cytomegalovirus exposure and HLA in healthy donors. Study-level information: A preliminary data release comprised approximately 85 million unique TCRs obtained from HLA-typed donors. Whole-study findings and limits: For TCR beta chains, V- and J-gene trimming was later linked to a missense DCLRE1C variant. Sequence variants that were highly shared formed a cluster that was likely a sequencing artifact. Presence/absence analyses treated sequencing depth as roughly uniform across donors.

Trimming shortened V by 1 base and J by 4 bases, and 10 bases separated the two germline ends. CDR3 length: 15 amino acids. CDR1 and CDR2 (germline): MNHEY, SMNVEV (reference sequence). As concerns this clone: The antigen remains undetermined.

PCR used 60 Vbeta primers and 13 Jbeta primers. The assay was immunoSEQ multiplex PCR, and TCRdb's table has in-frame clones only and misses some. Among roughly 180,000 clones listed, around 81% were seen once. Sequenced: PBMCs. The rearrangement joins TRBV27 to TRBJ1-4, with a possible D match to TRBD1 (5 bases). This clonotype was obtained from a young woman in good health and CMV-seropositive. CDR3 nucleotide sequence: TGTGCCAGCAGTTTATGGGGCCCTCATAATGAAAAACTGTTTTTT. Translation: CASSLWGPHNEKLFF.